This TCR beta chain was profiled in a study of control samples from healthy donors and cancer patients. The CDR3 loop spans 14 amino acids. V was pared by 4 bases and J by 5 bases, with 4 bases of the junction left unmatched. Germline V CDR1 and CDR2: KGHDR, SFDVKD. The method was immunoSEQ multiplex PCR; TCRdb's version includes in-frame clones alone and lacks a portion of them. The profile shows more than 100,000 clones, around 90% of them singletons. The sequence derives from a man aged 18 to 30 in good health. The rearrangement links TRBV24-1 to TRBJ2-1, with 7 bases lining up with TRBD1. The sample was blood. In DNA form, the CDR3 reads TGTGCCACCAGTGAAGCCGACAGGGACAATGAGCAGTTCTTC. It encodes CATSEADRDNEQFF.